What follows are 2 T cell receptor beta chains derived from one specimen sequenced in a study of PD-1 blockade in classical Hodgkin lymphoma. Brentuximab vedotin exposure varied among the patients, all of whom had relapsed after autologous stem cell transplantation. Clones were read by immunoSEQ multiplex PCR, and TCRdb kept only the in-frame ones, dropping some. The profile shows some 58,000 clones, 88% of them singletons. The sample was peripheral blood mononuclear cells (PBMCs), taken before the second cycle of nivolumab. The receptors shown here come from a human donor with classical Hodgkin lymphoma.

The chain couples TRBV5-1 to TRBJ2-2, with TRBD1 matching 8 bases. CDR1 is SGHRS and CDR2 is YFSETQ in the germline V gene. This CDR3 is 14 amino acids long. The V gene end was trimmed by 3 bases and the J gene end by 6 bases; junction bases not matched to a gene: 4. The CDR3: CASSSGQGSGELFF. CDR3 nucleotide sequence: TGCGCCAGCAGCTCCGGACAGGGTTCCGGGGAGCTGTTTTTT. The full variable domain, its missing parts supplied by reference TRBV5-1 and TRBJ2-2, is KAGVTQTPRYLIKTRGQQVTLSCSPISGHRSVSWYQQTPGQGLQFLFEYFSETQRNKGNFPGRFSGRQFSNSRSEMNVSTLELGDSALYLCASSSGQGSGELFFGEGSRLTVL.

This chain links TRBV5-8 with TRBJ1-5; D perhaps matches TRBD1 (5 bases). Trimming took 1 base from V and 0 from J, leaving 11 bases between them. Germline loops: CDR1 SGHTS, CDR2 YDEGEE. This CDR3 comprises 16 residues. The CDR3 here is CASSLRGAYSNQPQHF. CDR3 coding DNA: TGTGCCAGCAGCTTGCGAGGGGCTTATAGCAATCAGCCCCAGCATTTT.